This TCR beta chain appears in the sequencing data of a study of OX40 agonist ivuxolimab in advanced cancers. Sequenced by immunoSEQ multiplex PCR; TCRdb stores in-frame clones only, minus some. The sample has tens of thousands of clones, around nine tenths seen once. This CDR3 comprises 10 residues. Germline CDR1 is SNHLY and CDR2 is FYNNEI. Trimming stripped 6 bases from V and 7 bases from J, with 7 bases between. The TCR comes from an adult with an advanced solid tumor such as melanoma, head and neck, liver or kidney cancer. Material: CD4+ or CD8+ T cells sorted from blood, obtained in a trial of the OX40 agonist ivuxolimab. The V gene is TRBV2, the J gene TRBJ2-7, with unresolved D. The CDR3 DNA is TGTGCCAGCAGGGGTAATGAGCAGTACTTC. This gives the protein CASRGNEQYF.